This T cell receptor (beta chain) was recovered during a study of human T cells and chemical hapten exposure. As for the study in general: Patients additionally received therapeutic doses of diphenylcyclopropenone on the scalp once a week, and this continued throughout the approximately 25-week study. Study-wide results and caveats: DPC sensitization left the count of TCRs above 1 in 1000 unchanged. The count of PT1 expanded TCRs correlated positively with patch test score.

Points on this clonotype: Its target is not known.

TCRdb processed the RACE reads anew with MiXCR; each CDR3 protein has one entry. Of about 82,000 distinct CDR3 sequences listed, approximately 12% are singletons. The sample's time point: patch test 3, about 24 weeks after DPC sensitization. Sample treatment: therapeutic diphenylcyclopropenone sensitization with weekly scalp DPC. This TCR derives from a woman aged 45-65 years with alopecia areata. Some clones in this sample may be carry-over from other donors' samples. The sample was whole blood, taken in connection with sensitization to the hapten diphenylcyclopropenone (DPC).

CDR3 nucleotides: TGCGCCAGCAGCGTGATCCGACTCCACGATGAGCAGTTCTTC. Translated, it gives CASSVIRLHDEQFF. The rearrangement links TRBV5-1 to TRBJ2-1; no reliable D call. Germline lookup yields CDR1 SGHRS and CDR2 YFSETQ. V lost 4 bases, J lost 8 bases, and 16 bases lay in between. CDR3 length: 14 amino acids.